The rows below give T cell receptor beta chains drawn from one sample of a study of blood T cells in healthy people across ages. TCRdb re-analysed the 5' RACE reads in MiXCR, keeping a single row per CDR3 protein. The sample shows more than 800,000 distinct CDR3 sequences, 29% of them seen only once. Sequences were obtained from blood. All receptors come from a woman older than 75 in good health. Each CDR3 is given with its conserved first and last residue. Each record gives: clone size, V gene, J gene, D gene, CDR3 protein, CDR3 DNA. D genes are given only for firm matches. Not every row has a clone size; where given, it reads once, few, many or a size class.

clone size: many
V gene: TRBV20-1
J gene: TRBJ1-2
D gene: .
CDR3 protein: CSASEFGYTF
CDR3 DNA: TGCAGTGCTAGCGAGTTTGGCTACACCTTC

clone size: many
V gene: TRBV20-1
J gene: TRBJ2-1
D gene: .
CDR3 protein: CSARLGTPGNNEQFF
CDR3 DNA: TGCAGTGCTAGACTCGGGACCCCGGGGAATAATGAGCAGTTCTTC

clone size: many
V gene: TRBV6-6
J gene: TRBJ1-1
D gene: .
CDR3 protein: CASSYAGRDTEAFF
CDR3 DNA: TGTGCCAGCAGTTACGCAGGGAGGGACACTGAAGCTTTCTTT

clone size: few
V gene: TRBV24-1
J gene: TRBJ2-2
D gene: .
CDR3 protein: CATSETGYNTGELFF
CDR3 DNA: TGTGCCACCAGTGAGACAGGATATAACACCGGGGAGCTGTTTTTT

clone size: .
V gene: TRBV29-1
J gene: TRBJ1-2
D gene: .
CDR3 protein: CSAEGWDGYTF
CDR3 DNA: TGCAGCGCTGAAGGGTGGGATGGCTACACCTTC

clone size: many
V gene: TRBV20-1
J gene: TRBJ2-1
D gene: TRBD2
CDR3 protein: CSARAPGGERNEQFF
CDR3 DNA: TGCAGTGCTAGAGCCCCGGGGGGAGAGAGAAATGAGCAGTTCTTC

clone size: many
V gene: TRBV10-2
J gene: TRBJ1-2
D gene: .
CDR3 protein: CASRGRDTQNYGYTF
CDR3 DNA: TGCGCCAGCAGGGGAAGGGACACCCAGAACTATGGCTACACCTTC

clone size: many
V gene: TRBV12-3/TRBV12-4
J gene: TRBJ2-7
D gene: .
CDR3 protein: CASSLGPVYEQYF
CDR3 DNA: TGTGCCAGCAGTTTAGGGCCAGTCTACGAGCAGTACTTC

clone size: .
V gene: TRBV12-3/TRBV12-4
J gene: TRBJ1-1
D gene: .
CDR3 protein: CASSLDGGVFTEAFF
CDR3 DNA: TGTGCCAGCAGTCTAGACGGGGGGGTTTTCACTGAAGCTTTCTTT

clone size: few
V gene: TRBV12-3/TRBV12-4
J gene: TRBJ2-2
D gene: TRBD1
CDR3 protein: CASSMGQFYTGELFF
CDR3 DNA: TGTGCCAGCAGCATGGGACAGTTTTACACCGGGGAGCTGTTTTTT

clone size: .
V gene: TRBV11-2
J gene: TRBJ1-5
D gene: .
CDR3 protein: CASSAQGFDSTQHF
CDR3 DNA: TGTGCCAGCAGCGCTCAGGGGTTTGACAGTACCCAGCATTTT

clone size: once
V gene: TRBV18
J gene: TRBJ2-7
D gene: .
CDR3 protein: CASSPARNYEQYF
CDR3 DNA: TGTGCCAGCTCACCAGCCAGGAACTACGAGCAGTACTTC

clone size: .
V gene: TRBV27
J gene: TRBJ1-1
D gene: .
CDR3 protein: CASSPYQYPVEGNEAFF
CDR3 DNA: TGTGCCAGCAGTCCCTACCAATACCCCGTGGAGGGTAATGAAGCTTTCTTT

clone size: .
V gene: TRBV7-2
J gene: TRBJ1-5
D gene: .
CDR3 protein: CASSFAPVGDQPQHF
CDR3 DNA: TGTGCCAGCAGCTTCGCCCCGGTCGGGGATCAGCCCCAGCATTTT

clone size: once
V gene: TRBV10-2
J gene: TRBJ2-3
D gene: TRBD2
CDR3 protein: CASSVTSGFTDAQYF
CDR3 DNA: TGCGCCAGCAGTGTTACTAGCGGGTTCACAGATGCGCAGTATTTT

clone size: .
V gene: TRBV6-5
J gene: TRBJ1-5
D gene: .
CDR3 protein: CATRSRETQPQHF
CDR3 DNA: TGTGCCACCCGCTCCAGGGAAACTCAGCCCCAGCATTTT

clone size: many
V gene: TRBV28
J gene: TRBJ1-2
D gene: TRBD1
CDR3 protein: CASSIMTGFYGYTF
CDR3 DNA: TGTGCCAGCAGTATTATGACAGGGTTCTATGGCTACACCTTC

clone size: many
V gene: TRBV7-2
J gene: TRBJ2-1
D gene: .
CDR3 protein: CASSFVGEQFF
CDR3 DNA: TGTGCCAGCAGCTTTGTTGGGGAGCAGTTCTTC

clone size: many
V gene: TRBV25-1
J gene: TRBJ2-7
D gene: .
CDR3 protein: CASSVWSSYEQYF
CDR3 DNA: TGTGCCAGCAGTGTCTGGAGCTCCTACGAGCAGTACTTC

clone size: .
V gene: TRBV12-3/TRBV12-4
J gene: TRBJ2-1
D gene: .
CDR3 protein: CASSLYRIGQRIYNEQFF
CDR3 DNA: TGTGCCAGCAGTTTATATCGTATTGGGCAGAGGATTTACAATGAGCAGTTCTTC

clone size: few
V gene: TRBV24-1
J gene: TRBJ2-3
D gene: .
CDR3 protein: CATSDLRRGQDTQYF
CDR3 DNA: TGTGCCACCAGTGATTTGCGTCGGGGCCAAGATACGCAGTATTTT

clone size: many
V gene: TRBV20-1
J gene: TRBJ2-7
D gene: TRBD1
CDR3 protein: CSAGGDRGLSYEQYF
CDR3 DNA: TGCAGTGCCGGCGGTGACAGGGGGCTTTCCTACGAGCAGTACTTC

clone size: few
V gene: TRBV9
J gene: TRBJ2-1
D gene: TRBD2
CDR3 protein: CASSVEGGGAHERFF
CDR3 DNA: TGTGCCAGCAGCGTAGAGGGCGGGGGGGCCCATGAGCGGTTCTTC

clone size: .
V gene: TRBV14
J gene: TRBJ2-6
D gene: TRBD1
CDR3 protein: CASSSRDRGLYSGANVLTF
CDR3 DNA: TGTGCCAGCAGCTCCCGGGACAGGGGACTCTACTCTGGGGCCAACGTCCTGACTTTC

clone size: .
V gene: TRBV3-1
J gene: TRBJ1-5
D gene: .
CDR3 protein: CASSQEGGGGQPQHF
CDR3 DNA: TGTGCCAGCAGCCAAGAGGGGGGGGGCGGTCAGCCCCAGCATTTT

clone size: .
V gene: TRBV14
J gene: TRBJ1-2
D gene: .
CDR3 protein: CASSPFPTAPTF
CDR3 DNA: TGTGCCAGCAGCCCCTTCCCCACCGCTCCCACCTTC

clone size: .
V gene: TRBV6-5
J gene: TRBJ1-2
D gene: .
CDR3 protein: CASSYSARNYGYTF
CDR3 DNA: TGTGCCAGCAGTTACTCAGCCAGGAACTATGGCTACACCTTC

clone size: .
V gene: TRBV5-1
J gene: TRBJ1-1
D gene: .
CDR3 protein: CASSLGGLGSNTEAFF
CDR3 DNA: TGCGCCAGCAGCTTGGGAGGGCTGGGATCGAACACTGAAGCTTTCTTT

clone size: .
V gene: TRBV30
J gene: TRBJ2-7
D gene: .
CDR3 protein: CAWSVWGQGTSCEQYF
CDR3 DNA: TGTGCCTGGAGTGTATGGGGACAAGGGACATCCTGCGAGCAGTACTTC

clone size: .
V gene: TRBV7-2
J gene: TRBJ2-3
D gene: .
CDR3 protein: CASSPQGVDTQYF
CDR3 DNA: TGTGCCAGCAGCCCACAGGGAGTGGATACGCAGTATTTT

clone size: many
V gene: TRBV18
J gene: TRBJ1-5
D gene: .
CDR3 protein: CASSLTVTNQPQHF
CDR3 DNA: TGTGCCAGCTCATTGACGGTGACTAATCAGCCCCAGCATTTT

clone size: many
V gene: TRBV6-6
J gene: TRBJ2-1
D gene: .
CDR3 protein: CASSYAINEQFF
CDR3 DNA: TGTGCCAGCAGTTACGCTATAAATGAGCAGTTCTTC

clone size: many
V gene: TRBV4-2
J gene: TRBJ2-1
D gene: .
CDR3 protein: CASSQGSAQGGGLEEQFF
CDR3 DNA: TGTGCCAGCAGCCAAGGTTCCGCCCAGGGGGGGGGCCTAGAAGAGCAGTTCTTC